This T cell receptor beta chain came from a study of beta chain features in type 1 diabetes. General observations from the study: TCRB CDR3s were moderately but significantly shorter in Type 1 diabetes patients in all four CD4+ subsets.

This clone appeared a few times. The antigen is undetermined. Expressed TCRB transcripts were sequenced, since all the RNA that had been isolated was reverse transcribed. Clones were read by immunoSEQ multiplex PCR, and TCRdb kept only the in-frame ones, dropping some. Of some 350,000 clones listed, around a tenth are singletons. Germline V lookup: CDR1 DFQATT, CDR2 SNEGSKA (reference sequence). V lost 6 bases and J 3 bases, leaving 9 bases between the germline ends. The length of the CDR3 is 11 residues. The sequencing sample was made of central memory CD4+ T cells from blood. This rearrangement joins TRBV20-1 to TRBJ2-7, with no clear D. The receptor was derived from a young man with type 1 diabetes. CDR3 coding DNA: TGCAGTGCCGTGGACGGCTACGAGCAGTACTTC. Amino acid sequence: CSAVDGYEQYF.